The entry that follows covers one TCR beta chain sequence. The sample originates from a study of blood T cell repertoires in COVID-19. Across the study: Both acute and convalescent COVID-19 samples were obtained from the United States, Italy and Spain. The analysed material was cDNA or gDNA that came from T cells, B-cell-depleted T cells, or PBMCs.

Authors' processing steps: Cell counts per sample came from amplifying reference gene primers. The repertoire was sequenced with immunoSEQ multiplex PCR; TCRdb's copy has only in-frame clones and lacks some. Clonal size and the V and J genes are those of that table, whereas D and trimming came from the DNA. The sample lists roughly 260,000 clones, about 85% occurring once. V lost 4 bases and J 14 bases, leaving 15 bases between the germline ends. The CDR3 runs 12 residues. Looked up from germline, CDR1 is SGHDN and CDR2 is FVKESK. The genes are TRBV14 and TRBJ2-1; D is unresolved. The receptor was derived from a man in his fifties or sixties who had recovered from COVID-19. The material sequenced was peripheral blood. CDR3 residues: CASSPRVNYEFF. As DNA, the CDR3 is TGTGCCAGCAGCCCAAGAGTAAATTACGAGTTCTTC. Looking up the rest from reference TRBV14 and TRBJ2-1 gives the full variable domain: EAGVTQFPSHSVIEKGQTVTLRCDPISGHDNLYWYRRVMGKEIKFLLHFVKESKQDESGMPNNRFLAERTGGTYSTLKVQPAELEDSGVYFCASSPRVNYEFFGPGTRLTVL.